These 31 T cell receptor beta chains were all obtained from the same sample, sequenced in a study of cytomegalovirus exposure and HLA in healthy donors. Researchers ran the PCR with 60 Vbeta and 13 Jbeta primers. TCRdb keeps only in-frame clones here, not all; method: immunoSEQ multiplex PCR. The sample consists of around 97,000 clones, around a tenth of them appearing once. The sequencing sample was made of PBMCs. The receptors here all came from a man aged 50 or older in good health and CMV-seropositive.

The CDR3 DNA reads TGTGCCTGGAGAGTACAAGCGGGAGCGGGGGAGCAGTACTTC. Amino acid sequence: CAWRVQAGAGEQYF. The chain has TRBV30 and TRBJ2-7, with 8 bases that match TRBD2. The CDR3 is 14 amino acids. V was clipped by 3 bases and J by 7 bases; unmatched bases: 11. Germline lookup yields CDR1 GTSNPN and CDR2 SVGIG (reference sequence).

This clone occurred a few times. The chain couples TRBV7-9 to TRBJ2-1, with 7 bases that match TRBD2. The germline CDR1 and CDR2 sequences are SEHNR and FQNEAQ (reference sequence). This CDR3 region has 17 residues. After removal of 10 bases from V and 4 bases from J, the junction contained 19 bases not matched to a gene. For the CDR3, the DNA is TGTGCCACTTTGACTACCCTTCCTAGCGGCAGGTACAATGAGCAGTTCTTC. Translated, it gives CATLTTLPSGRYNEQFF.

The chain combines TRBV5-1 with TRBJ2-5, with 14 bases identical to TRBD2. V gave up 3 bases and J gave up 1 base; unmatched junction bases: 8. Germline V gene data show CDR1 as SGHRS and CDR2 as YFSETQ. The CDR3 runs to 18 residues. The CDR3 region is CASSWGTSGRGSQETQYF. CDR3 nucleotide sequence: TGCGCCAGCAGCTGGGGGACTAGCGGGAGAGGAAGCCAAGAGACCCAGTACTTC. Supplemented by reference TRBV5-1 and TRBJ2-5, the full variable domain reads KAGVTQTPRYLIKTRGQQVTLSCSPISGHRSVSWYQQTPGQGLQFLFEYFSETQRNKGNFPGRFSGRQFSNSRSEMNVSTLELGDSALYLCASSWGTSGRGSQETQYFGPGTRLLVL.

This clone has a handful of counts. The chain links TRBV29-1 to TRBJ2-1; D is possibly TRBD2 (5 bases). The CDR3 contains 12 residues. Germline CDR1 is SQVTM and CDR2 is ANQGSEA. Trimming removed 4 bases from V and 10 bases from J, with 14 bases in between. The CDR3 protein is CSVAVGGYEQFF. As DNA, the CDR3 is TGCAGCGTTGCGGTTGGAGGTTACGAGCAGTTCTTC.

This rearrangement joins TRBV28 to TRBJ1-5; D not resolved. Germline V CDR1 and CDR2: MDHEN, SYDVKM. The CDR3 consists of 16 residues. The ends were cut back, 7 bases at V and 4 bases at J, with 20 bases in the middle. CDR3 sequence reads: CASKGRGARLNQPQHF. Written as DNA, the CDR3 is TGTGCCAGCAAGGGTCGGGGTGCGCGGCTAAATCAGCCCCAGCATTTT. The full variable domain, completed using reference TRBV28 and TRBJ1-5, is DVKVTQSSRYLVKRTGEKVFLECVQDMDHENMFWYRQDPGLGLRLIYFSYDVKMKEKGDIPEGYSVSREKKERFSLILESASTNQTSMYLCASKGRGARLNQPQHFGDGTRLSIL.

The chain links TRBV27 to TRBJ2-3; maybe TRBD1 (6 bases). Trimming stripped 2 bases from V and 3 bases from J, with 15 bases between. The CDR3 is made up of 16 amino acids. CDR1 is MNHEY, CDR2 SMNVEV, per germline (reference sequence). The CDR3 reads CASSLARGQLTDTQYF. CDR3 coding DNA: TGTGCCAGCAGTTTAGCCCGAGGACAGCTTACAGATACGCAGTATTTT.

The V and J genes are TRBV27 and TRBJ1-5, with TRBD1 matching over 8 bases. V lost 6 bases, J lost 5 bases, and 12 bases stayed unmatched. Germline CDR1 is MNHEY and CDR2 is SMNVEV (reference sequence). This CDR3 has 16 residues. In DNA form, the CDR3 reads TGTGCCAGCAGATCTTTGTCCAGGGGGCTCTATCAGCCCCAGCATTTT. Translation gives CASRSLSRGLYQPQHF.

The chain employs TRBV5-4 and TRBJ1-1; the D is unclear. Per the germline V gene, CDR1 is SGHNT and CDR2 is YYREEE (reference sequence). V shed 3 bases and J shed 11 bases, with 14 bases lying between them. The CDR3 is made up of 12 amino acids. The CDR3 sequence is CASSSPTREAFF. DNA for the CDR3: TGTGCCAGCAGCTCCCCGACCCGGGAGGCTTTCTTT.

The V gene is TRBV6-6, the J gene TRBJ2-1, with 8 bases aligning to TRBD2. Germline CDR1 is MNHNY and CDR2 is SVGAGI (reference sequence). This CDR3 contains 15 residues. V shed 6 bases, J shed 0 bases, and the junction held 4 bases outside the gene matches. The CDR3 bases are TGTGCCAGCAGGGCCGGGACTAGCTCCTACAATGAGCAGTTCTTC. It translates to CASRAGTSSYNEQFF.

This rearrangement joins TRBV5-1 to TRBJ1-1; 8 bases are a match to TRBD1. Unmatched junction bases numbered 16, after V lost 5 bases and J lost 1 base. Germline CDR1 SGHRS, CDR2 YFSETQ. There are 18 residues in the CDR3. The CDR3 protein is CASRRITGGIGGNTEAFF. DNA for the CDR3: TGCGCCAGCAGGCGAATTACAGGGGGAATCGGAGGGAACACTGAAGCTTTCTTT.

This clone was seen more than once but under ten times. The chain carries TRBV5-6 and TRBJ1-5; 7 positions match TRBD1. Germline V gives CDR1 SGHDT, CDR2 YYEEEE. The CDR3 is 16 amino acids. V lost 4 bases to trimming and J lost 2 bases; unmatched junction nucleotides: 9. CDR3 protein: CASSAYRQGRNQPQHF. As DNA, the CDR3 is TGTGCCAGCAGCGCATACCGACAGGGCCGCAATCAGCCCCAGCATTTT. Combining the CDR3 with reference TRBV5-6 and TRBJ1-5 gives the whole variable domain DAGVTQSPTHLIKTRGQQVTLRCSPKSGHDTVSWYQQALGQGPQFIFQYYEEEERQRGNFPDRFSGHQFPNYSSELNVNALLLGDSALYLCASSAYRQGRNQPQHFGDGTRLSIL.

On this clone: The junction departs from germline at one end; a sequencing error may be responsible. J is TRBJ2-5 and V is TRBV14; TRBD2 aligns across 10 bases. The end of the DNA aligns better with TRBJ2-7, so the J call may be wrong. Germline V gene sequence: CDR1 SGHDN, CDR2 FVKESK. The CDR3 is 15 residues long. The CDR3 DNA is TGTGCCAGCAGTCAAGCGGGAGGGTCCTTCCGCGAGCAGTACTTC. Encoded protein: CASSQAGGSFREQYF.

This clone has just a few counts. Other DNA sequences in this sample translate to the same CDR3. V usage is TRBV19 and J usage is TRBJ2-7; 8 bases are shared with TRBD2. The germline CDR1 and CDR2 sequences are LNHDA and SQIVND (reference sequence). CDR3 size: 14 residues. With 7 bases clipped from V and 0 bases from J, the junction kept 5 bases outside the gene matches. The CDR3 DNA reads as TGTGCCAGTAAACCCAGCGGGAGCTCCTACGAGCAGTACTTC. It translates to CASKPSGSSYEQYF.

The rearrangement uses TRBV19 and TRBJ1-1; 9 bases fit TRBD1. Germline trimming cut 3 bases from V and 1 base from J; bases unmatched to any gene: 3. CDR1 is LNHDA, CDR2 SQIVND, per germline (reference sequence). The length of the CDR3 is 15 residues. CDR3 loop: CASSIPGQGNTEAFF. CDR3 nucleotides: TGTGCCAGTAGTATCCCGGGACAGGGGAACACTGAAGCTTTCTTT.

The chain links TRBV21-1 to TRBJ1-4. TRBV21-1 is a pseudogene segment. There are 14 residues in the CDR3. The CDR3 bases are TGTGCCAGCAGCAAAGGTTCGAGGAAGGAAAAACTGTTTTTT. Its translation: CASSKGSRKEKLFF.

This clone was observed a handful of times. This chain connects TRBV28 to TRBJ1-1, with TRBD1 identical over 7 bases. Germline CDR1 and CDR2: MDHEN and SYDVKM. This CDR3 region has 15 residues. V lost 5 bases, J lost 4 bases, and 10 bases stayed unmatched. The CDR3 nucleotides are TGTGCCAGCAGTCCCCCTAGGGGGCAAGTCACTGAAGCTTTCTTT. Translation: CASSPPRGQVTEAFF.

This clone has just a few counts. V is TRBV5-8 and J is TRBJ2-5, with a possible D match to TRBD2 (5 bases). Germline values: CDR1 SGHTS, CDR2 YDEGEE. The CDR3 is made up of 16 amino acids. Trimming stripped 0 bases from V and 1 base from J, with 13 bases between. CDR3 residues: CASSLGRVPLQETQYF. The CDR3 region has the DNA TGTGCCAGCAGCTTGGGGCGGGTACCCCTCCAAGAGACCCAGTACTTC. The variable domain in full, with the rest retrieved from reference TRBV5-8 and TRBJ2-5, is EAGVTQSPTHLIKTRGQQATLRCSPISGHTSVYWYQQALGLGLQFLLWYDEGEERNRGNFPPRFSGRQFPNYSSELNVNALELEDSALYLCASSLGRVPLQETQYFGPGTRLLVL.

This clone came up a few times. This chain links TRBV30 with TRBJ2-3; 9 bases are shared with TRBD2. Trimming cost V 3 bases and J 3 bases; bases outside gene matches: 4. The CDR3 is 14 amino acids. Germline assignment: CDR1 GTSNPN and CDR2 SVGIG (reference sequence). The CDR3 nucleotides are TGTGCCTGGAGAGCGGGAGGTCGGACAGATACGCAGTATTTT. Translating it yields CAWRAGGRTDTQYF. The full variable domain, with the rest looked up from reference TRBV30 and TRBJ2-3, is SQTIHQWPATLVQPVGSPLSLECTVEGTSNPNLYWYRQAAGRGLQLLFYSVGIGQISSEVPQNLSASRPQDRQFILSSKKLLLSDSGFYLCAWRAGGRTDTQYFGPGTRLTVL.

V usage is TRBV14 and J usage is TRBJ2-5, with D perhaps TRBD1 (5 bases). CDR1 and CDR2 from the germline V gene are SGHDN and FVKESK. Trimming removed 0 bases from V and 6 bases from J, with 11 bases in between. The CDR3 has 14 residues. The CDR3 here is CASSQDLAGKTQYF. The CDR3 DNA is TGTGCCAGCAGCCAAGATCTGGCAGGGAAGACCCAGTACTTC. Together with reference TRBV14 and TRBJ2-5, the CDR3 gives the full variable domain: EAGVTQFPSHSVIEKGQTVTLRCDPISGHDNLYWYRRVMGKEIKFLLHFVKESKQDESGMPNNRFLAERTGGTYSTLKVQPAELEDSGVYFCASSQDLAGKTQYFGPGTRLLVL.

This clone was counted only a few times. The V and J genes are TRBV28 and TRBJ1-2, with D possibly being TRBD1 (5 bases). Germline V gene lookup returns CDR1 MDHEN and CDR2 SYDVKM. Deletions cut 6 bases from V and 0 bases from J, with 20 bases between. The CDR3 spans 17 residues. CDR3 DNA: TGTGCCAGCAGAACAGACAGAGTAGACAAAGCTAACTATGGCTACACCTTC. Translated: CASRTDRVDKANYGYTF.

This clone appeared a few times. The chain combines TRBV9 with TRBJ2-7; 10 nucleotides agree with TRBD2. The trim removed 3 bases at V and 6 bases at J, leaving 6 bases unmatched. Germline assignment: CDR1 SGDLS and CDR2 YYNGEE. CDR3 length equals 14 residues. DNA of the CDR3: TGTGCCAGCAGCGCTTTCGGGACTAGCGTCGAGCAGTACTTC. As protein: CASSAFGTSVEQYF. The complete variable domain, with remaining parts taken from reference TRBV9 and TRBJ2-7, reads DSGVTQTPKHLITATGQRVTLRCSPRSGDLSVYWYQQSLDQGLQFLIQYYNGEERAKGNILERFSAQQFPDLHSELNLSSLELGDSALYFCASSAFGTSVEQYFGPGTRLTVT.

The chain is built from TRBV5-3 and TRBJ2-1; D remains ambiguous. TRBV5-3 is an ORF, and what it does is uncertain. Trimming shortened V by 6 bases and J by 1 base, and 11 bases separated the two germline ends. The length of the CDR3 is 14 residues. The DNA for the CDR3 is TGTGCCAGAAAAGTTACTACTTCCTACAATGAGCAGTTCTTC. This sequence encodes CARKVTTSYNEQFF.

This chain joins TRBV12-2 and TRBJ1-5; the table's D call, TRBD1, was not checked against the DNA. TRBV12-2 is flagged as a pseudogene. The CDR3 totals 17 residues. CDR3 nucleotide sequence: TGTGCAAGTCGCTTAACCGTGGGCAGGGGGTTCAATCAGCCCCAGCATTTT. Translation gives CASRLTVGRGFNQPQHF.

The rearrangement joins TRBV7-9 to TRBJ2-7; TRBD1 matches at 11 bases. The CDR3 totals 17 residues. V shed 0 bases and J 3 bases; nucleotides not matched to a gene: 7. CDR1 and CDR2 from the germline V gene are SEHNR and FQNEAQ (reference sequence). CDR3 sequence reads: CASSLATGTGGRYEQYF. The DNA for the CDR3 is TGTGCCAGCAGCTTAGCAACCGGGACAGGGGGTCGCTACGAGCAGTACTTC.

This chain connects TRBV11-3 to TRBJ2-5; 10 nucleotides match TRBD1. V lost 5 bases to trimming and J lost 5 bases; unmatched junction nucleotides: 8. Per germline, CDR1 SGHNT and CDR2 YENEEA. The CDR3 totals 15 residues. CDR3 region: CASSQGQGDGETQYF. The CDR3 DNA reads TGTGCCAGCAGCCAAGGACAGGGGGACGGGGAGACCCAGTACTTC.

This clone was seen a few times. J is TRBJ1-5 and V is TRBV6-1, with 8 nucleotides matching TRBD1. CDR1 MNHNS and CDR2 SASEGT come from the germline V gene. V lost 4 bases to trimming and J lost 11 bases; unmatched junction nucleotides: 19. The CDR3 runs to 17 residues. CDR3 in amino acids: CASSVSASGTGPTAQHF. The CDR3 bases are TGTGCCAGCAGTGTGTCTGCTTCCGGGACAGGTCCAACGGCCCAGCATTTT.

This clone was recorded a few times. The J gene is TRBJ2-1, the V gene TRBV27, with unresolved D. The CDR3 contains 16 residues. V dropped 6 bases and J dropped 0 bases, with 15 bases sitting between them. Germline-derived CDR1 and CDR2 are MNHEY and SMNVEV (reference sequence). CDR3 sequence reads: CASRRSSPTSYNEQFF. The DNA for the CDR3 is TGTGCCAGCAGAAGGAGTTCCCCAACCTCCTACAATGAGCAGTTCTTC.

The chain couples TRBV18 to TRBJ2-6, with a tentative D call TRBD1 (5 bases). The CDR3 has 17 amino acids. The germline V and J ends were trimmed by 1 base and 2 bases, with 12 bases remaining between them. CDR1 KGHSH and CDR2 LQKENI come from the germline V gene. CDR3 region: CASSPQPGKAGANVLTF. The CDR3 DNA reads as TGTGCCAGCTCACCACAGCCAGGGAAGGCTGGGGCCAACGTCCTGACTTTC. Full variable domain (remainder filled in from reference TRBV18 and TRBJ2-6): NAGVMQNPRHLVRRRGQEARLRCSPMKGHSHVYWYRQLPEEGLKFMVYLQKENIIDESGMPKERFSAEFPKEGPSILRIQQVVRGDSAAYFCASSPQPGKAGANVLTFGAGSRLTVL.

This clone was detected only a few times. The V call is TRBV5-1, the J call TRBJ2-6; D is uncertain. Deletions cut 3 bases from V and 2 bases from J, with 9 bases between. This CDR3 region has 15 residues. The germline V gene encodes CDR1 SGHRS and CDR2 YFSETQ. CDR3 region: CASSSDGTGANVLTF. CDR3 in DNA: TGCGCCAGCAGCTCTGATGGCACTGGGGCCAACGTCCTGACTTTC. The full variable domain, rest sourced from reference TRBV5-1 and TRBJ2-6, is KAGVTQTPRYLIKTRGQQVTLSCSPISGHRSVSWYQQTPGQGLQFLFEYFSETQRNKGNFPGRFSGRQFSNSRSEMNVSTLELGDSALYLCASSSDGTGANVLTFGAGSRLTVL.

In its sample, this clone was seen a few times. Here the CDR3 DNA reads TGTGCCTGGATCCAAAGAGGGGGTTGGGGTGAAGCTTTCTTT. Encoded protein: CAWIQRGGWGEAFF. The chain combines TRBV30 with TRBJ1-1; D might be TRBD1 (6 bases). V dropped 4 bases and J dropped 7 bases, with 19 bases sitting between them. Looked up from germline, CDR1 is GTSNPN and CDR2 is SVGIG (reference sequence). There are 14 residues in the CDR3.

This clone has a handful of counts. The chain couples TRBV27 to TRBJ1-6, with TRBD1 matching over 8 bases. The CDR3 totals 17 residues. Germline CDR1 MNHEY, CDR2 SMNVEV (reference sequence). The trim removed 5 bases at V and 10 bases at J, leaving 16 bases unmatched. In nucleotides, the CDR3 is TGTGCCAGCAGTCCGGACAGGGAACTGGCCCCAACCTCACCCCTCCACTTT. It translates to CASSPDRELAPTSPLHF.